A selection of T cell receptor beta chains follows, all from one sample in a study of T cell responses to AZD1222 COVID-19 vaccine. The assay was immunoSEQ multiplex PCR, and TCRdb's table has in-frame clones only and misses some. The data show more than 95,000 clones, 80% to 90% seen once. The sequencing used peripheral blood, collected on day 0 of AZD1222 vaccination. Receptor source: an adult in good health. Each CDR3 is given with its conserved first and last residue. Each record gives: D gene, clone size, V gene, J gene, CDR3 protein, CDR3 DNA. The D gene is left open where the match is weak. Not every row has a clone size; where given, it reads once, few, many or a size class.

TRBD1	.	TRBV6-5	TRBJ2-2	CASRGTGSTGELFF	TGTGCCAGCAGAGGGACAGGGAGCACCGGGGAGCTGTTTTTT
.	.	TRBV9	TRBJ1-6	CASSVARSSYNSPLHF	TGTGCCAGCAGCGTAGCTCGAAGCTCCTATAATTCACCCCTCCACTTT
.	.	TRBV3-1/TRBV3-2	TRBJ2-7	CASSQGHRGQTYEQYF	TGTGCCAGCAGCCAAGGTCACCGGGGACAAACCTACGAGCAGTACTTC
.	.	TRBV18	TRBJ2-1	CASSPPDRRDEQFF	TGTGCCAGCTCACCACCGGACAGGAGGGATGAGCAGTTCTTC
TRBD1	few	TRBV9	TRBJ1-6	CASSPRDRANSPLHF	TGTGCCAGCAGCCCCCGAGACAGGGCTAATTCACCCCTCCACTTT
TRBD1	.	TRBV15	TRBJ1-4	CATSRVGTGGNEKLFF	TGTGCCACCAGCAGAGTGGGGACAGGTGGAAATGAAAAACTGTTTTTT
.	.	TRBV29-1	TRBJ1-5	CSVVLGSSRGTPSAQHF	TGCAGCGTTGTCCTAGGTTCGTCTCGGGGTACACCGTCGGCCCAGCATTTT
.	few	TRBV28	TRBJ1-5	CASSLGGAYNQPQHF	TGTGCCAGCAGTTTGGGGGGAGCCTACAATCAGCCCCAGCATTTT
.	.	TRBV6-2/TRBV6-3	TRBJ1-5	CASSKDRPLSNQPQHF	TGTGCCAGCAGTAAGGACAGACCGCTTAGCAATCAGCCCCAGCATTTT
.	.	TRBV2	TRBJ1-3	CASTGVGTYGNTIYF	TGTGCCAGCACCGGAGTTGGGACGTACGGAAACACCATATATTTT
TRBD1	once	TRBV5-1	TRBJ1-2	CASSRTGDYGYTF	TGCGCCAGCAGCCGGACAGGGGACTATGGCTACACCTTC
.	.	TRBV4-2	TRBJ2-7	CASSQAPIGSYEQYF	TGTGCCAGCAGCCAGGCCCCGATTGGGTCCTACGAGCAGTACTTC
.	few	TRBV4-3	TRBJ2-1	CASSLREGREQFF	TGCGCCAGCAGCCTTCGCGAAGGGCGTGAGCAGTTCTTC
.	.	TRBV5-4	TRBJ1-1	CASSASTGNTEAFF	TGTGCCAGCAGCGCGTCGACTGGGAACACTGAAGCTTTCTTT
.	.	TRBV19	TRBJ1-6	CASSVARSGSPLHF	TGTGCCAGTAGTGTGGCGCGCTCTGGCTCACCCCTCCACTTT
.	.	TRBV4-3	TRBJ1-2	CASSQDRGLYGYTF	TGCGCCAGCAGCCAAGATCGGGGACTCTATGGCTACACCTTC
.	.	TRBV4-3	TRBJ2-1	CASSQEPKSSYNEQFF	TGCGCCAGCAGCCAAGAGCCCAAGAGCTCCTACAATGAGCAGTTCTTC
TRBD1	.	TRBV9	TRBJ2-3	CASSSRGKGAPDTQYF	TGTGCCAGCAGCTCCAGAGGGAAGGGGGCGCCAGATACGCAGTATTTT
.	.	TRBV7-2	TRBJ1-2	CASSLASPLNYGYTF	TGTGCCAGCAGCTTAGCCTCCCCCCTTAACTATGGCTACACCTTC